One sample yielded the 32 T cell receptor beta chains listed below, sequenced in a study of control samples from healthy donors and cancer patients. Sequencing was performed with immunoSEQ multiplex PCR; in TCRdb, only in-frame clones are kept and a portion is missing. The sample holds 85,000 to 95,000 clones; roughly 90% are singletons and the top ten take 13% to 15%. Sequences were obtained from blood. These TCRs come from a woman in her seventies in good health.

V gene TRBV19 combines with J gene TRBJ2-2; 13 nucleotides match TRBD2. Germline lookup yields CDR1 LNHDA and CDR2 SQIVND (reference sequence). The CDR3 spans 19 residues. The V and J ends lost 7 bases and 8 bases, in that order; junction bases with no gene match: 19. The CDR3 region has the DNA TGTGCCAGTACCTACGGACTAGCGGGGGCCACCAGGGGGGCTGGGGAGCTGTTTTTT. Its protein product is CASTYGLAGATRGAGELFF.

V and J are TRBV25-1 and TRBJ1-1; D possibly corresponds to TRBD1 (6 bases). The V end was cut by 7 bases, the J end by 4 bases, with 16 bases between. This CDR3 is built from 14 residues. Germline V gene lookup returns CDR1 MGHDK and CDR2 SYGVNS. The CDR3 DNA follows: TGTGCCAGCAATGAGAACAGGGACGGCACTGAAGCTTTCTTT. Its translation is CASNENRDGTEAFF.

The chain recombines TRBV11-2 with TRBJ2-5; D may be TRBD2 (7 bases). This CDR3 is built from 15 residues. Trimming removed 4 bases from V and 2 bases from J, with 14 bases in between. The germline CDR1 and CDR2 sequences are SGHAT and FQNNGV. The CDR3 spells CASSSWGGHQETQYF. CDR3 in DNA: TGTGCCAGCAGCTCCTGGGGGGGGCATCAAGAGACCCAGTACTTC. Combining the CDR3 with reference TRBV11-2 and TRBJ2-5 gives the whole variable domain EAGVAQSPRYKIIEKRQSVAFWCNPISGHATLYWYQQILGQGPKLLIQFQNNGVVDDSQLPKDRFSAERLKGVDSTLKIQPAKLEDSAVYLCASSSWGGHQETQYFGPGTRLLVL.

This clone was recorded a few times. CDR3 amino acids: CASSLGRASNGNTIYF. In nucleotides, the CDR3 is TGTGCCAGCAGCTTGGGCCGGGCAAGCAATGGAAACACCATATATTTT. The rearrangement joins TRBV5-4 to TRBJ1-3; D is unclear. Germline V CDR1 and CDR2: SGHNT, YYREEE (reference sequence). The CDR3 has 16 amino acids. Trimming removed 0 bases from V and 3 bases from J, with 13 bases in between.

The chain uses TRBV5-1 and TRBJ2-7, with 9 bases identical to TRBD2. Trimming at V came to 4 bases and at J to 4 bases, leaving 6 bases not matched to a gene. CDR1 SGHRS and CDR2 YFSETQ come from the germline V gene. The CDR3 has 14 residues. CDR3 DNA sequence: TGCGCCAGCAGCCTAGGACTAGCGAGTTACGAGCAGTACTTC. Translated, it gives CASSLGLASYEQYF. Full variable domain (outside the CDR3, taken from reference TRBV5-1 and TRBJ2-7): KAGVTQTPRYLIKTRGQQVTLSCSPISGHRSVSWYQQTPGQGLQFLFEYFSETQRNKGNFPGRFSGRQFSNSRSEMNVSTLELGDSALYLCASSLGLASYEQYFGPGTRLTVT.

This clone was seen only once. The gene calls are TRBV11-2 and TRBJ1-4; 7 nucleotides align to TRBD1. Per the germline V gene, CDR1 is SGHAT and CDR2 is FQNNGV. This CDR3 contains 19 residues. The V and J ends lost 2 bases and 0 bases, in that order; junction bases with no gene match: 12. The CDR3 is CASSLIYRGSVATNEKLFF. The CDR3 coding sequence is TGTGCCAGCAGCTTAATTTACAGGGGTAGCGTCGCAACTAATGAAAAACTGTTTTTT.

V usage is TRBV19 and J usage is TRBJ2-7, with 8 bases matching TRBD1. Germline lookup yields CDR1 LNHDA and CDR2 SQIVND (reference sequence). The CDR3 spans 13 residues. The ends lost 4 bases at V and 4 bases at J; junction bases unmatched: 3. As DNA, the CDR3 is TGTGCCAGTAGTAGGCAGGGGGCTTACGAGCAGTACTTC. It specifies CASSRQGAYEQYF.

V usage is TRBV5-5 and J usage is TRBJ1-5, with D hard to call. The CDR3 is 16 amino acids. The V end lost 4 bases, the J end lost 2 bases, and 16 bases lay between the germline ends. Germline V gives CDR1 SGHKS, CDR2 YYEKEE (reference sequence). The CDR3 loop is CASSVGLKSGNQPQHF. The CDR3 DNA sequence: TGTGCCAGCAGCGTTGGTCTCAAGTCGGGCAATCAGCCCCAGCATTTT.

J is TRBJ1-6 and V is TRBV5-6; D is unresolved. Germline loops: CDR1 SGHDT, CDR2 YYEEEE. This CDR3 has 12 amino acids. Trimming took off 2 bases at V and 14 bases at J, with 11 bases between the two ends. CDR3 region: CASSFEENALHF. The CDR3 DNA follows: TGTGCCAGCAGCTTCGAGGAGAACGCCCTCCACTTT.

This chain uses TRBV6-2 or TRBV6-3 with TRBJ1-1, with TRBD1 as a possible D gene (6 bases). V shed 2 bases and J shed 9 bases, with 13 bases lying between them. The CDR3 totals 13 residues. CDR1 and CDR2 (germline): MNHEY, SVGEGT. Here the CDR3 DNA reads TGTGCCAGCAGTTACCGGCAGGGGATGAAAGCTTTCTTT. Protein: CASSYRQGMKAFF.

In DNA form, the CDR3 reads TGCGCCAGCAGCTTGGCAGGGAACACTGAAGCTTTCTTT. It yields the protein CASSLAGNTEAFF. The chain couples TRBV5-1 to TRBJ1-1; D gene ambiguous. Germline lookup yields CDR1 SGHRS and CDR2 YFSETQ. Between the trimmed V and J ends, which lost 0 bases and 1 base, there was a span of 4 bases. There are 13 residues in the CDR3.

The rearrangement links TRBV6-5 to TRBJ1-3, with a tentative D call TRBD1 (6 bases). Germline V gene data show CDR1 as MNHEY and CDR2 as SVGAGI. CDR3 length equals 14 residues. Between the trimmed V and J ends, which lost 6 bases and 0 bases, there was a span of 9 bases. The CDR3 loop is CASRPTGSGNTIYF. In DNA, the CDR3 is TGTGCCAGCAGACCGACAGGCTCTGGAAACACCATATATTTT.

This clone was seen once. The chain links TRBV2 to TRBJ1-5, with 11 nucleotides matching TRBD1. V was clipped by 6 bases and J by 1 base; unmatched bases: 5. The CDR3 loop spans 16 amino acids. CDR1 is SNHLY and CDR2 is FYNNEI in the germline V gene. The CDR3 DNA follows: TGTGCCAGCAGAGGACAGGGGGCGAGGAGCAATCAGCCCCAGCATTTT. Translating it yields CASRGQGARSNQPQHF.

J is TRBJ2-6 and V is TRBV6-6; no definite D call. Germline CDR1 and CDR2: MNHNY and SVGAGI (reference sequence). This CDR3 has 16 amino acids. V was clipped by 4 bases and J by 0 bases, with 10 bases between them. The chain's CDR3 is CASSSDNRSGANVLTF. The DNA of the CDR3 is TGTGCCAGCAGTTCTGACAACCGCTCTGGGGCCAACGTCCTGACTTTC.

The genes are TRBV7-6 and TRBJ2-1, with 8 positions matching TRBD1. This CDR3 has 16 amino acids. With 5 bases clipped from V and 6 bases from J, the junction kept 12 bases outside the gene matches. The germline CDR1 and CDR2 sequences are SGHVS and FNYEAQ. The CDR3 nucleotides read TGTGCCAGCAGCGTTACCGGGACAGGTTCCCCCAATGAGCAGTTCTTC. As protein: CASSVTGTGSPNEQFF. The whole variable domain, filled in from reference TRBV7-6 and TRBJ2-1, reads GAGVSQSPRYKVTKRGQDVALRCDPISGHVSLYWYRQALGQGPEFLTYFNYEAQQDKSGLPNDRFSAERPEGSISTLTIQRTEQRDSAMYRCASSVTGTGSPNEQFFGPGTRLTVL.

The CDR3 bases are TGCGCCAGCAGCTTGCCGGGCAATGAGCAGTTCTTC. This gives the protein CASSLPGNEQFF. The rearrangement joins TRBV5-1 to TRBJ2-1; D not certain. V lost 1 base, J lost 6 bases, and 5 bases lay in between. The CDR3 extends over 12 amino acids. Germline V gives CDR1 SGHRS, CDR2 YFSETQ.

J is TRBJ2-7 and V is TRBV10-3; 9 positions agree with TRBD1. Trimming at V came to 5 bases and at J to 3 bases, leaving 14 bases not matched to a gene. The CDR3 loop spans 17 amino acids. The germline CDR1 and CDR2 sequences are ENHRY and SYGVKD. CDR3 sequence reads: CAISLQLAGTGFYEQYF. DNA of the CDR3: TGTGCCATCAGTTTACAATTAGCCGGGACAGGGTTCTACGAGCAGTACTTC.

This sequence joins TRBV12-5 and TRBJ2-3; TRBD2 might be the D (6 bases). The V end was cut by 0 bases, the J end by 0 bases, with 10 bases between. Germline assignment: CDR1 LGHNT and CDR2 FRNRAP. There are 16 residues in the CDR3. CDR3 bases: TGTGCTAGTGGTTTGGTAGTCGGGACTAGCACAGATACGCAGTATTTT. Translation gives CASGLVVGTSTDTQYF.

The chain couples TRBV7-2 to TRBJ2-1, with D perhaps TRBD2 (6 bases). The CDR3 loop spans 16 amino acids. Germline CDR1 and CDR2: SGHTA and FQGNSA. V lost 5 bases, J lost 1 base, and 15 bases lay in between. CDR3 sequence: CASSRQSGPSYNEQFF. The CDR3 coding sequence is TGTGCCAGCAGCCGCCAAAGCGGGCCGTCCTACAATGAGCAGTTCTTC.

CDR3 in amino acids: CASSELAGTYNEQFF. The CDR3 region has the DNA TGTGCCAGCAGTGAACTAGCGGGGACCTACAATGAGCAGTTCTTC. V is TRBV2 and J is TRBJ2-1, with 9 positions matching TRBD2. Germline values: CDR1 SNHLY, CDR2 FYNNEI. Trimming cost V 2 bases and J 2 bases; bases outside gene matches: 1. This CDR3 has 15 amino acids.

The chain recombines TRBV10-3 with TRBJ1-1; D call uncertain. The CDR3 has 15 amino acids. Looked up from germline, CDR1 is ENHRY and CDR2 is SYGVKD. With 0 bases removed from V and 8 bases from J, the gap between germline ends came to 16 bases. CDR3 in DNA: TGTGCCATCAGTGAGTCAGGGCAGATTCCCCTAGAAGCTTTCTTT. Its translation: CAISESGQIPLEAFF.

The chain carries TRBV6-4 and TRBJ1-2; D gene uncertain. This CDR3 has 14 residues. Trimming shortened V by 3 bases and J by 7 bases, and 15 bases separated the two germline ends. The germline V gene encodes CDR1 MRHNA and CDR2 SNTAGT. The CDR3 nucleotides are TGTGCCAGCAGTGAATTTTTCGCAGGCGGTGGCTACACCTTC. It is translated as CASSEFFAGGGYTF.

The chain links TRBV4-3 to TRBJ2-4; 11 bases fit TRBD2. Germline V gene sequence: CDR1 LGHNA, CDR2 YSLEER. This CDR3 contains 14 residues. V lost 9 bases and J lost 6; bases outside the gene matches: 7. Here the CDR3 DNA reads TGCGCCAGTAGTAGCGGGAGGGCTTTAAACATTCAGTACTTC. It codes for CASSSGRALNIQYF.

This clone was observed a handful of times. The gene calls are TRBV6-6 and TRBJ2-2; 9 nucleotides agree with TRBD1. V gave up 8 bases and J gave up 7 bases; unmatched junction bases: 11. The CDR3 is 15 amino acids. Germline-derived CDR1 and CDR2 are MNHNY and SVGAGI (reference sequence). CDR3 residues: CASCLLQGAFGELFF. In nucleotides, the CDR3 is TGTGCCAGCTGCCTTTTACAGGGGGCCTTCGGGGAGCTGTTTTTT.

The V gene is TRBV18, the J gene TRBJ2-1; a weak D match, TRBD2 (6 bases). The germline V and J ends were trimmed by 5 bases and 2 bases, with 16 bases remaining between them. The CDR3 covers 16 residues. Germline V gene data show CDR1 as KGHSH and CDR2 as LQKENI. The CDR3 here is CASSATGTLAYNEQFF. In nucleotides, the CDR3 is TGTGCCAGCTCAGCGACCGGGACTTTGGCCTACAATGAGCAGTTCTTC.

The CDR3 sequence: CASSPLPSTEAFF. Here the CDR3 DNA reads TGTGCCAGCAGCCCTCTCCCGTCCACTGAAGCTTTCTTT. This sequence joins TRBV3-1 (or the pseudogene TRBV3-2) and TRBJ1-1, with D uncertain. The CDR3 sequence is 13 residues long. V lost 4 bases, J lost 4 bases, and 10 bases lay in between. Germline CDR1 reads LGHDT; CDR2 reads YNNKEL (reference sequence).

This clone was found once. CDR3 amino acids: CASSTGGRDEAFF. The DNA for the CDR3 is TGTGCCAGTAGTACAGGGGGCCGGGATGAAGCTTTCTTT. J is TRBJ1-1 and V is TRBV19; 8 bases agree with TRBD1. Unmatched junction bases numbered 5, after V lost 4 bases and J lost 7 bases. Germline lookup yields CDR1 LNHDA and CDR2 SQIVND (reference sequence). The CDR3 contains 13 residues.

This clone was counted once. The gene calls are TRBV7-9 and TRBJ1-4; the D is unclear. This CDR3 has 12 residues. V was shortened by 4 bases and J by 8 bases, with 8 bases between the two germline ends. Looked up from germline, CDR1 is SEHNR and CDR2 is FQNEAQ (reference sequence). This CDR3 is CASSSQGEKLFF. The CDR3 nucleotides are TGTGCCAGCAGCTCTCAAGGGGAAAAACTGTTTTTT.

The V call is TRBV5-4, the J call TRBJ1-1; D call uncertain. This CDR3 contains 13 residues. The germline V gene has CDR1 SGHNT and CDR2 YYREEE (reference sequence). The V and J ends lost 4 bases and 8 bases respectively, with 15 bases between them. Here the CDR3 DNA reads TGTGCCAGCAGCACGGGGTTAAAGGACGAAGCTTTCTTT. It specifies CASSTGLKDEAFF.

This chain links TRBV14 with TRBJ1-2, with D possibly matching TRBD1 (5 bases). CDR1 SGHDN and CDR2 FVKESK come from the germline V gene. The CDR3 contains 13 residues. V was trimmed by 2 bases and J by 8 bases, leaving 12 bases between them. DNA for the CDR3: TGTGCCAGCAGCCAAATCGGGACGCAGGGCTACACCTTC. Translated, it gives CASSQIGTQGYTF. Filled out from reference TRBV14 and TRBJ1-2, the complete variable domain reads EAGVTQFPSHSVIEKGQTVTLRCDPISGHDNLYWYRRVMGKEIKFLLHFVKESKQDESGMPNNRFLAERTGGTYSTLKVQPAELEDSGVYFCASSQIGTQGYTFGSGTRLTVV.

V is TRBV19 and J is TRBJ2-7, with D unresolved. There are 14 residues in the CDR3. V lost 4 bases and J lost 0, with 10 bases in between. Germline V CDR1 and CDR2: LNHDA, SQIVND (reference sequence). CDR3 residues: CASSKFWSSYEQYF. The CDR3 nucleotides are TGTGCCAGTAGTAAATTCTGGAGCTCCTACGAGCAGTACTTC.

This chain joins TRBV25-1 and TRBJ2-1; tentative D call: TRBD2 (5 bases). The V end was cut by 9 bases, the J end by 6 bases, with 9 bases between. Germline V gene lookup returns CDR1 MGHDK and CDR2 SYGVNS. The CDR3 has 11 residues. The CDR3 sequence: CASQSGNEQFF. DNA of the CDR3: TGTGCCAGTCAAAGCGGCAATGAGCAGTTCTTC. Variable domain in full (rest from reference TRBV25-1 and TRBJ2-1): EADIYQTPRYLVIGTGKKITLECSQTMGHDKMYWYQQDPGMELHLIHYSYGVNSTEKGDLSSESTVSRIRTEHFPLTLESARPSHTSQYLCASQSGNEQFFGPGTRLTVL.